This entry lists 9 T cell receptor beta chains sequenced from one sample in a study of identical twins. Using its own MiXCR run on the 5' RACE reads, TCRdb lists one record per CDR3 protein. This sample has about 240,000 distinct CDR3 sequences, with about 13% found just once. A further study also used this sample, focusing on yellow fever vaccine responses in identical twins.

The sequencing sample was made of memory (CD45RO+) T cells sorted from blood. The receptors were gathered from a woman between 18 and 30 years old in good health.

Only a few counts were recorded for this clonotype. The J gene is TRBJ1-5, the V gene TRBV15, with D possibly TRBD1 on 5 matching bases. CDR3 length: 15 amino acids. V dropped 0 bases and J dropped 2 bases, with 8 bases sitting between them. CDR1 is LNHNV and CDR2 is YYDKDF in the germline V gene (reference sequence). The CDR3 nucleotides read TGTGCCACCAGCAGAGAGGTGGGGGGCAATCAGCCCCAGCATTTT. Protein: CATSREVGGNQPQHF.

This clonotype was seen at least ten times. The chain carries TRBV20-1 and TRBJ1-5; the match to TRBD1 covers 12 bases. The CDR3 has 16 residues. Losses at the gene ends were 5 bases for V and 4 bases for J; bases not matched to a gene: 9. From germline, CDR1 is DFQATT and CDR2 SNEGSKA (reference sequence). The CDR3, as DNA: TGCAGTGCTGTATCAGGGGACAGGGGGCTAAATCAGCCCCAGCATTTT. Protein: CSAVSGDRGLNQPQHF.

The chain links TRBV28 to TRBJ2-1; D is tentatively TRBD1 or TRBD2 (5 bases each). V lost 6 bases and J lost 9, with 12 bases in between. There are 12 residues in the CDR3. Per the germline V gene, CDR1 is MDHEN and CDR2 is SYDVKM. CDR3 DNA sequence: TGTGCCAGCAGCCAACTAGGGGTTGAGCAGTTCTTC. Translated, it gives CASSQLGVEQFF. Complete variable domain (other parts from reference TRBV28 and TRBJ2-1): DVKVTQSSRYLVKRTGEKVFLECVQDMDHENMFWYRQDPGLGLRLIYFSYDVKMKEKGDIPEGYSVSREKKERFSLILESASTNQTSMYLCASSQLGVEQFFGPGTRLTVL.

This clonotype was seen a handful of times. The CDR3 DNA reads as TGTGCCAGCAGCTTAAGTATGGTCAGGACTGAGCAGTTCTTC. Its translation is CASSLSMVRTEQFF. The chain couples TRBV7-2 to TRBJ2-1; no reliable D call. Looked up from germline, CDR1 is SGHTA and CDR2 is FQGNSA. V was clipped by 2 bases and J by 9 bases, with 14 bases between them. This CDR3 has 14 amino acids. Variable domain in full (rest from reference TRBV7-2 and TRBJ2-1): GAGVSQSPSNKVTEKGKDVELRCDPISGHTALYWYRQSLGQGLEFLIYFQGNSAPDKSGLPSDRFSAERTGGSVSTLTIQRTQQEDSAVYLCASSLSMVRTEQFFGPGTRLTVL.

In this sample, this clonotype turned up many times. The chain carries TRBV7-2 and TRBJ2-5; D ambiguous. The V gene lost 2 bases and the J gene lost 5 bases, with 6 bases spanning the gap. Germline CDR1 and CDR2: SGHTA and FQGNSA. CDR3 size: 12 residues. CDR3 bases: TGTGCCAGCAGCTTATCCACGGAGACCCAGTACTTC. It is translated as CASSLSTETQYF.

J is TRBJ2-7 and V is TRBV28; weak D call: TRBD2 (6 bases). Trimming pared 2 bases from V and 7 bases from J, leaving 12 bases between. This CDR3 spans 13 amino acids. Germline V CDR1 and CDR2: MDHEN, SYDVKM. The CDR3 DNA follows: TGTGCCAGCAGTTTAGGCGGGGCTAAAGAGCAGTACTTC. This gives the protein CASSLGGAKEQYF.

The chain employs TRBV6-1 and TRBJ2-3, with TRBD1 as a possible D gene (6 bases). This CDR3 is built from 14 residues. Per germline, CDR1 MNHNS and CDR2 SASEGT. Trimming cost V 5 bases and J 4 bases, with 13 bases left between them. CDR3 coding DNA: TGTGCCAGCAGTCAGCGCAGGGGTTCAGATACGCAGTATTTT. Translated: CASSQRRGSDTQYF.

This clonotype has just one count. The chain recombines TRBV28 with TRBJ1-1; D perhaps matches TRBD1 (6 bases). V shed 4 bases and J shed 1 base, with 10 bases lying between them. Germline loops: CDR1 MDHEN, CDR2 SYDVKM. CDR3 size: 14 residues. This CDR3 reads CASSSRDKNTEAFF. The CDR3 region has the DNA TGTGCCAGCAGTTCTAGGGACAAGAACACTGAAGCTTTCTTT.

This chain uses TRBV10-3 with TRBJ2-3, with D perhaps TRBD2 (5 bases). The germline V gene has CDR1 ENHRY and CDR2 SYGVKD. CDR3 size: 16 residues. V dropped 3 bases and J dropped 0 bases, with 13 bases sitting between them. The CDR3 nucleotides are TGTGCCATCAGTGAAGGCAGCGGACCAAGCACAGATACGCAGTATTTT. Amino acids: CAISEGSGPSTDTQYF.